Below, 16 T cell receptor beta chains from the same sample are listed, as sequenced in a study of blood T cells in healthy people across ages. The use of a sample-barcoded 5' primer and a J-beta primer mix characterized a second PCR of roughly 6 to 11 cycles. MiXCR, run by TCRdb on the 5' RACE reads, gives a single entry per CDR3 protein. The sample consists of 650,000 to 800,000 distinct CDR3 sequences, about 42% of them appearing once. The sample comprised blood. The receptors here all came from a man aged 60 to 69 in good health.

The rearrangement joins TRBV11-3 to TRBJ2-5; no definite D call. The V end lost 3 bases, the J end lost 1 base, and 3 bases lay between the germline ends. The CDR3 spans 12 residues. Germline lookup yields CDR1 SGHNT and CDR2 YENEEA. The CDR3 is CASSLIQETQYF. CDR3 nucleotides: TGTGCCAGCAGCTTGATCCAAGAGACCCAGTACTTC.

This clonotype has more than one count but fewer than ten. V gene TRBV6-5 combines with J gene TRBJ2-1; 7 nucleotides line up with TRBD2. The J call is in doubt because the DNA end fits TRBJ2-7 better. Germline V gives CDR1 MNHEY, CDR2 SVGAGI. This CDR3 has 14 residues. The CDR3 bases are TGTGCCAGCAGTTACTCCCGGACTAGCTACGAGCAGTACTTC. Translated, it gives CASSYSRTSYEQYF.

The chain combines TRBV30 with TRBJ1-4, with D tentatively TRBD1 (5 bases). The CDR3 sequence is 15 residues long. Trimming removed 0 bases at V and 3 bases at J, with 11 bases between. Germline V CDR1 and CDR2: GTSNPN, SVGIG (reference sequence). As DNA, the CDR3 is TGTGCCTGGAGTGTGGATTTAGGGGCTAATGAAAAACTGTTTTTT. Encoded protein: CAWSVDLGANEKLFF.

V gene TRBV27 combines with J gene TRBJ2-3; tentative D call: TRBD1 (7 bases). Germline V gene lookup returns CDR1 MNHEY and CDR2 SMNVEV (reference sequence). Trimming took 4 bases from V and 2 from J, leaving 16 bases between them. There are 16 residues in the CDR3. The CDR3 DNA sequence: TGTGCCAGCAGTTCCGGACAGGCGGGATACACAGATACGCAGTATTTT. This codes for CASSSGQAGYTDTQYF.

V is TRBV5-1 and J is TRBJ2-7; D remains ambiguous. Germline V lookup: CDR1 SGHRS, CDR2 YFSETQ. Trimming pared 4 bases from V and 3 bases from J, leaving 17 bases between. The CDR3 extends over 15 amino acids. The DNA for the CDR3 is TGCGCCAGCAGCCCCAAGCCATGGTCCAACTACGAGCAGTACTTC. The encoded protein is CASSPKPWSNYEQYF.

The chain joins TRBV20-1 to TRBJ2-7; 9 bases are shared with TRBD2. Matching the DNA end better, TRBJ2-5 makes the J call doubtful. This CDR3 has 17 amino acids. Per the germline V gene, CDR1 is DFQATT and CDR2 is SNEGSKA (reference sequence). The CDR3 loop is CSARDLGRGGSLETQYF. The DNA for the CDR3 is TGCAGTGCTAGAGATTTAGGGCGGGGGGGTAGTTTAGAGACCCAGTACTTC.

As concerns this clonotype: A read error may be the cause here, since a much bigger clone is one base away. The chain joins TRBV14 to TRBJ1-4; D might be TRBD1 (6 bases). The length of the CDR3 is 15 residues. The V gene's germline CDR1 is SGHDN and CDR2 FVKESK. The CDR3 spells CTSSQETGTAEKLFF. CDR3 sequence (DNA): TGTACCAGCAGCCAAGAAACAGGGACTGCTGAAAAACTGTTTTTT.

V gene TRBV5-1 combines with J gene TRBJ2-1, with TRBD1 matching 7 bases. The CDR3 is 16 residues long. The V gene's germline CDR1 is SGHRS and CDR2 YFSETQ. V lost 3 bases to trimming and J lost 4 bases; unmatched junction nucleotides: 10. The CDR3 DNA is TGCGCCAGCAGCTCCCAGACAGGGATCTCATACAATGAGCAGTTCTTC. Its protein product is CASSSQTGISYNEQFF.

This chain joins TRBV6-2 or TRBV6-3 and TRBJ1-5, with 11 bases aligning to TRBD1. Trimming cost V 6 bases and J 6 bases; bases outside gene matches: 10. Germline V gives CDR1 MNHEY, CDR2 SVGEGT. The CDR3 totals 16 residues. The CDR3 DNA follows: TGTGCCAGCAGGACTAGAGGGACAGGGGGTATTCAGCCCCAGCATTTT. As protein: CASRTRGTGGIQPQHF.

The rearrangement links TRBV28 to TRBJ2-1; D assignment may be TRBD1 or TRBD2 (5 bases each). V was cut by 6 bases and J by 8 bases, with 26 bases left in between. The germline gives CDR1 MDHEN, CDR2 SYDVKM. The CDR3 covers 17 residues. The CDR3 region is CASSSHAVRGASDEQFF. CDR3 DNA sequence: TGTGCCAGCAGCTCTCACGCGGTCCGGGGCGCTTCGGATGAGCAGTTCTTC.

The V and J genes are TRBV6-2 or TRBV6-3 and TRBJ2-5; 7 bases align to TRBD2. The DNA end favors TRBJ2-7, so the J call may be wrong. CDR1 MNHEY and CDR2 SVGEGT come from the germline V gene. This CDR3 spans 14 amino acids. CDR3 loop: CASSGGGHFYEQYF. The DNA for the CDR3 is TGTGCCAGCAGTGGCGGGGGTCATTTCTACGAGCAGTACTTC.

This chain joins TRBV5-1 and TRBJ2-7; 9 nucleotides match TRBD1. Gene TRBJ2-5 matches the end of the DNA better, so the J call may be wrong. The CDR3 totals 14 residues. Germline V lookup: CDR1 SGHRS, CDR2 YFSETQ. The CDR3 spells CASRPGQGLETQYF. The CDR3 DNA reads as TGCGCCAGCAGGCCGGGACAGGGCTTGGAGACCCAGTACTTC.

V is TRBV20-1 and J is TRBJ1-5; 9 bases fit TRBD1. The CDR3 extends over 14 amino acids. Germline assignment: CDR1 DFQATT and CDR2 SNEGSKA (reference sequence). The V segment lost 5 bases and the J segment 7 bases; nucleotides outside the gene matches: 9. CDR3 nucleotides: TGCAGTGCTGACAGGGGGATTGGGGAACAGCCCCAGCATTTT. Its protein is CSADRGIGEQPQHF.

CDR3 residues: CASSGQSSNQPQHF. The CDR3 DNA reads TGTGCCAGCAGCGGACAATCTAGCAATCAGCCCCAGCATTTT. The chain combines TRBV5-5 with TRBJ1-5; possible D gene TRBD1, 5 bases. CDR1 is SGHKS and CDR2 is YYEKEE in the germline V gene (reference sequence). The CDR3 runs 14 residues. Trimming shortened V by 4 bases and J by 0 bases, and 8 bases separated the two germline ends.

The genes are TRBV12-3 or TRBV12-4 and TRBJ2-5; D is uncertain. CDR3 size: 11 residues. The germline V and J ends were trimmed by 4 bases and 7 bases, with 7 bases remaining between them. The CDR3 bases are TGTGCCAGCAGTTCCTTTCGGACCCAGTACTTC. This codes for CASSSFRTQYF.

The rearrangement uses TRBV27 and TRBJ1-1, with unresolved D. Germline assignment: CDR1 MNHEY and CDR2 SMNVEV (reference sequence). V lost 5 bases and J lost 0, with 13 bases in between. CDR3 length: 15 residues. The CDR3 nucleotides read TGTGCCAGCAGTCCCCCAATATCCATGAACACTGAAGCTTTCTTT. It yields the protein CASSPPISMNTEAFF.